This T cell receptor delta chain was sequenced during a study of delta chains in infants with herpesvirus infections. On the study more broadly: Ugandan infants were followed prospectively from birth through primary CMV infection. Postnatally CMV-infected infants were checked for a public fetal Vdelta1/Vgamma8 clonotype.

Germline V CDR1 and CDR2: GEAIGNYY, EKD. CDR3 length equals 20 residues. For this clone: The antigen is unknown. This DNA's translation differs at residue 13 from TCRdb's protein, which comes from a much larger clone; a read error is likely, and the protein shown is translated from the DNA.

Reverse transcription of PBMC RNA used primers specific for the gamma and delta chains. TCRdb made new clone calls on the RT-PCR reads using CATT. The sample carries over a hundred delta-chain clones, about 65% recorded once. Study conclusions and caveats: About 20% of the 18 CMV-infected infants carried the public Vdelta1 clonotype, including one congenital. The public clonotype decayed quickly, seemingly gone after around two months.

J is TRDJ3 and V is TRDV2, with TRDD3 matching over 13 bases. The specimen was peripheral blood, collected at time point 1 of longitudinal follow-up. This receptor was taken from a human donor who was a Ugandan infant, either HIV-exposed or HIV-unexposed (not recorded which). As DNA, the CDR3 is TGTGCCTGTGACGGCTTACTGGGGGATACGCGGACCTGTGACACCCGACAGATGTTTTTC. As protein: CACDGLLGDTRTCDTRQMFF.